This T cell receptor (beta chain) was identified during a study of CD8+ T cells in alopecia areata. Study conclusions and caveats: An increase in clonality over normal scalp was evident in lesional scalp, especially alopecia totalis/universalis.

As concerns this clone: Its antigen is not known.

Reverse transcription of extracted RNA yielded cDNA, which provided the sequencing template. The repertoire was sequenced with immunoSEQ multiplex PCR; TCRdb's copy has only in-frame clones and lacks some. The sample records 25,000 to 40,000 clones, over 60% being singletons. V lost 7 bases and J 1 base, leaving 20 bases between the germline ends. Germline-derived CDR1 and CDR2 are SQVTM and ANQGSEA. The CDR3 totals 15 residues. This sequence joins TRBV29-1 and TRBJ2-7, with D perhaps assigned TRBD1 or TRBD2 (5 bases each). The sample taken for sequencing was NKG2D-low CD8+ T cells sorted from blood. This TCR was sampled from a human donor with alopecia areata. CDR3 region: CSATDVGGKSYEQYF. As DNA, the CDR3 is TGCAGCGCCACCGACGTTGGGGGAAAGTCCTACGAGCAGTACTTC.